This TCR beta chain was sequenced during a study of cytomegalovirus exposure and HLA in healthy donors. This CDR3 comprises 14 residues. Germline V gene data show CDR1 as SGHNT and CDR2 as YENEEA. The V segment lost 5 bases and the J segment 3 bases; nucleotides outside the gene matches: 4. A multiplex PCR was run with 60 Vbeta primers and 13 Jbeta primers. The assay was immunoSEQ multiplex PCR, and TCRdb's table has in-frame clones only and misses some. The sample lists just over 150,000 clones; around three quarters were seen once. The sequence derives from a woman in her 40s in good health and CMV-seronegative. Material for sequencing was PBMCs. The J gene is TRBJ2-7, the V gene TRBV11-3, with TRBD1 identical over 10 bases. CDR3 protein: CASSPGTGDYEQYF. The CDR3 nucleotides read TGTGCCAGCAGCCCCGGGACAGGGGACTACGAGCAGTACTTC.